This T cell receptor beta chain was captured in a study of blood T cells in healthy people across ages. Alongside a J-beta primer mix, a sample-barcoded 5' primer served in a second PCR lasting about 7 to 12 cycles. TCRdb reprocessed the 5' RACE reads via MiXCR and lists one record per CDR3 protein. The table has 250,000 to 300,000 distinct CDR3 sequences, roughly 26% seen once. Material: blood. This clonotype originated in a woman between 70 and 85 years old in good health.

CDR3 residues: CAISETHDQPQHF. The CDR3 bases are TGTGCCATCAGTGAGACCCACGATCAGCCCCAGCATTTT. This chain connects TRBV10-3 to TRBJ1-5, with D unclear. V was shortened by 2 bases and J by 5 bases, with 7 bases between the two germline ends. This CDR3 has 13 amino acids. From germline, CDR1 is ENHRY and CDR2 SYGVKD.